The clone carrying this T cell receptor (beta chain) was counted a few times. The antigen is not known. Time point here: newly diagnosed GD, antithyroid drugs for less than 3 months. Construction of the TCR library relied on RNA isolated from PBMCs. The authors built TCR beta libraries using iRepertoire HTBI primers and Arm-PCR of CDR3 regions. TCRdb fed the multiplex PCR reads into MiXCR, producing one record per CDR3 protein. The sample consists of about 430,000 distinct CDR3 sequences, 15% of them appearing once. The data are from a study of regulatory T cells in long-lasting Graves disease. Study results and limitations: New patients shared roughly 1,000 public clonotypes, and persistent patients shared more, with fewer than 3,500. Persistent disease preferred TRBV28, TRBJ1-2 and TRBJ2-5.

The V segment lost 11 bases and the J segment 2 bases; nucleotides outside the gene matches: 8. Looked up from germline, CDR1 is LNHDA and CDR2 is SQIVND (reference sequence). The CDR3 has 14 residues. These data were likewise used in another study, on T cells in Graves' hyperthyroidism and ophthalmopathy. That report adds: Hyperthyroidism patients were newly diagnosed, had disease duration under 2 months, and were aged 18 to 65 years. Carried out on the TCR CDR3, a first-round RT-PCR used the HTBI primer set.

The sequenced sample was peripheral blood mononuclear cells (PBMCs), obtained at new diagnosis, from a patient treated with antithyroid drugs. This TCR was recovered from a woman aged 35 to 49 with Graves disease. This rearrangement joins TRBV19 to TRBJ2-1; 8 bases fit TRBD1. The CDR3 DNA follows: TGTGCCGTAAAGACAGGGGAGCCCTACAATGAGCAGTTCTTC. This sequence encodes CAVKTGEPYNEQFF. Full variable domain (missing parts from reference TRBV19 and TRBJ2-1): DGGITQSPKYLFRKEGQNVTLSCEQNLNHDAMYWYRQDPGQGLRLIYYSQIVNDFQKGDIAEGYSVSREKKESFPLTVTSAQKNPTAFYLCAVKTGEPYNEQFFGPGTRLTVL.